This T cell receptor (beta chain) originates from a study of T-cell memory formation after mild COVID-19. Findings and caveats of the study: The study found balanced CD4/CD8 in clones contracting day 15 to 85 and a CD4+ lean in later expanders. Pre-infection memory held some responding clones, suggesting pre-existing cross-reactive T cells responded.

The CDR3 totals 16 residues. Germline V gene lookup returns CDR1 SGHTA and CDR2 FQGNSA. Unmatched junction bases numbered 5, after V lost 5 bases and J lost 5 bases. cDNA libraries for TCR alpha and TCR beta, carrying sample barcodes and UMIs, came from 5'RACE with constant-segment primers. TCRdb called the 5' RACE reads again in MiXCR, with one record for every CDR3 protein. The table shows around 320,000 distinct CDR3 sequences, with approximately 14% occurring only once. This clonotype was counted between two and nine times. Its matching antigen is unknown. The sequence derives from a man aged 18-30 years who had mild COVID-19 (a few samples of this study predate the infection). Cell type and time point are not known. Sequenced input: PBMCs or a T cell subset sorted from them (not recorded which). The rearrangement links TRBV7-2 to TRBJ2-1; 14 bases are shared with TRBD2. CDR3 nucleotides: TGTGCCAGCAGCACTAGACTAGCGGGGGGGCACAATGAGCAGTTCTTC. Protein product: CASSTRLAGGHNEQFF.